This T cell receptor (beta chain) was sequenced during a study of CD8 T cells in ankylosing spondylitis (TCRdb year 2017). About the full investigation: T cell receptor beta repertoires were profiled in healthy donors and ankylosing spondylitis patients so that disease-linked TCR variants could be found. In total, the full study cohort was made up of about 99 healthy donors and more than 20 ankylosing spondylitis patients. Peripheral blood was sampled, and synovial fluid was also collected from ankylosing spondylitis patients.

This clonotype was seen ten or more times. Its antigen remains unidentified. At one end the junction does not follow the germline gene, possibly because of a read error. Reads for this sample came from an Illumina HiSeq 2500. Quantitative 5'-RACE with molecular barcodes was used to prepare TCR beta libraries. In the source study's methods: To identify disease-linked TCR variants, a new computational method was used, one built on a probabilistic model of VDJ rearrangement. TCRdb ran its own pipeline on the public reads, namely fastp trimming at Q25 and MiXCR clone calling, and kept in-frame beta chains. Rows with a matching CDR3 protein are joined into one entry that keeps the most common DNA and genes. None of the V and J calls come from the authors' own analysis; TCRdb made them. Within this sample are roughly 90,000 distinct CDR3 sequences, with roughly 8.3% of them counted one time only. Roughly 9.9% of the sample is taken by the ten largest.

The CDR3 contains 15 residues, cysteine and phenylalanine counted. Here the CDR3 DNA is all that survives: 45 bases in frame from base 1. From the germline V gene, CDR1 is SGHTA and CDR2 is FQGNSA. Overall results and qualifications from the work: Some TCR beta motif variants had previously been reported in synovial fluid and blood of reactive arthritis patients, which suggested common disease-initiation mechanisms. A TCR beta motif of 7 or 8 highly homologous amino acid variants appeared characteristic of blood from ankylosing spondylitis patients. The disease-linked clones had a CD8+ phenotype and were found at relatively low frequencies in peripheral blood. According to the report, matched synovial fluid samples from ankylosing spondylitis patients were significantly enriched for the disease-linked clones.

What was sequenced was blood, either unsorted or a sorted T cell fraction (not recorded which). The V gene is TRBV7-2 and the J gene is TRBJ2-3; TRBD2 fits 12 bases in the junction. The TCR comes from a male donor with ankylosing spondylitis or in good health (not recorded which). The CDR3 sequence is CASSLAGGTSDTQYF. Read as DNA, the sequence is TGTGCCAGCAGCCTAGCGGGGGGGACGTCAGATACGCAGTATTTT. Supplemented by the reference TRBV7-2 and TRBJ2-3 proteins around the CDR3, the complete variable domain is GAGVSQSPSNKVTEKGKDVELRCDPISGHTALYWYRQSLGQGLEFLIYFQGNSAPDKSGLPSDRFSAERTGGSVSTLTIQRTQQEDSAVYLCASSLAGGTSDTQYFGPGTRLTVL.